What follows is one T cell receptor (beta chain) and its context. This specimen belongs to a study of beta chain features in type 1 diabetes. The entirety of the isolated RNA underwent reverse transcription, so expressed TCRB transcripts were sequenced. Naive, central memory and regulatory T cell samples yielded about 4 million reads on average. Repertoires were generated with immunoSEQ multiplex PCR, while TCRdb's copy carries only in-frame clones and drops some. The sample contains 130,000 to 150,000 clones, around 7% of which appear only once. The sample was central memory CD4+ T cells from blood. The TCR sequence derives from a woman aged 30 to 39 in good health.

CDR3 protein: CASSQDFRDRDRPQHF. CDR3 nucleotide sequence: TGCGCCAGCAGCCAAGATTTTCGGGACAGGGACCGGCCCCAGCATTTT. V is TRBV4-3 and J is TRBJ1-5, with TRBD1 matching over 9 bases. Trimming at V came to 0 bases and at J to 9 bases, leaving 9 bases not matched to a gene. The CDR3 contains 16 residues. Per the germline V gene, CDR1 is LGHNA and CDR2 is YSLEER.